This record covers a single T cell receptor beta chain. What it binds is unknown. Germline V gene lookup returns CDR1 SQVTM and CDR2 ANQGSEA. Between the trimmed V and J ends, which lost 8 bases and 5 bases, there was a span of 18 bases. The CDR3 covers 13 residues. The data stem from a study of Graves' ophthalmopathy and Graves' hyperthyroidism. Study observations and caveats: Most thyroid clonotypes with frequency above 0.001 were detected in blood too.

The authors amplified TCR beta CDR3 regions from RNA transcripts. The first-round RT-PCR employed HTBI primers together with the Qiagen OneStep RT-PCR kit. A multiplex PCR was then performed as the second round. Using its own MiXCR run on the multiplex PCR reads, TCRdb lists one record per CDR3 protein. The sample contains about 740,000 distinct CDR3 sequences, 40% of which appear only once. PBMCs stemmed from around 9 ml of fresh peripheral blood. What was sequenced was peripheral blood. The V call is TRBV29-1, the J call TRBJ1-1, with D perhaps matching TRBD1 (6 bases). This receptor was identified in an adult man with Graves' ophthalmopathy. CDR3 bases: TGCAGCAGTCGGGGGCAGCCTTTAACTGAAGCTTTCTTT. Translation: CSSRGQPLTEAFF. Full variable domain (outside the CDR3, taken from reference TRBV29-1 and TRBJ1-1): SAVISQKPSRDICQRGTSLTIQCQVDSQVTMMFWYRQQPGQSLTLIATANQGSEATYESGFVIDKFPISRPNLTFSTLTVSNMSPEDSSIYLCSSRGQPLTEAFFGQGTRLTVV.